The 11 T cell receptor beta chains in this list originate from one sample, sequenced in a study of shared clonotypes between healthy human individuals. Method: immunoSEQ multiplex PCR; TCRdb's copy keeps in-frame clones and lacks some. The data contain around 1 million clones, roughly 72% of them singletons. Sequencing was carried out using memory CD4+ T cells sorted from blood. Subset noted: CD45RA-negative fraction. These receptors originate from a man aged 18 to 30 in good health.

The rearrangement uses TRBV25-1 and TRBJ1-2; 7 bases are a match to TRBD1. This CDR3 spans 13 amino acids. The ends lost 4 bases at V and 2 bases at J; junction bases unmatched: 1. The germline V gene has CDR1 MGHDK and CDR2 SYGVNS. Here the CDR3 reads CASSAGQNYGYTF. DNA of the CDR3: TGTGCCAGCAGTGCGGGACAGAACTATGGCTACACCTTC.

This clone was counted a single time. Other DNA sequences in the same sample also yield this CDR3. The gene calls are TRBV18 and TRBJ2-7; D might be TRBD2 (6 bases). Between the trimmed V and J ends, which lost 3 bases and 0 bases, there was a span of 9 bases. This CDR3 is built from 14 residues. Germline loops: CDR1 KGHSH, CDR2 LQKENI. The CDR3 bases are TGTGCCAGCTCACCGGGGCGGGACTCCTACGAGCAGTACTTC. This gives the protein CASSPGRDSYEQYF.

V gene TRBV5-6 combines with J gene TRBJ2-5, with 11 bases identical to TRBD1. The germline gives CDR1 SGHDT, CDR2 YYEEEE. This CDR3 contains 15 residues. The V gene end was trimmed by 2 bases and the J gene end by 5 bases; junction bases not matched to a gene: 5. The CDR3 loop is CASSLGGQGAETQYF. The CDR3 DNA is TGTGCCAGCAGCTTAGGAGGACAGGGGGCTGAGACCCAGTACTTC.

This chain joins TRBV2 and TRBJ1-5; no definite D call. CDR1 is SNHLY, CDR2 FYNNEI, per germline. The CDR3 runs to 12 residues. V gave up 4 bases and J gave up 7 bases, with 8 bases separating them. The CDR3 bases are TGTGCCAGCAGTGGGGTCCTACAGCCCCAGCATTTT. Its protein is CASSGVLQPQHF.

This chain joins TRBV5-5 and TRBJ1-1; no clear D gene. Trimming shortened V by 7 bases and J by 7 bases, and 14 bases separated the two germline ends. CDR3 length: 12 amino acids. From germline, CDR1 is SGHKS and CDR2 YYEKEE (reference sequence). The CDR3 loop is CASLGDQSEAFF. As DNA, the CDR3 is TGTGCCAGCCTTGGGGATCAAAGTGAAGCTTTCTTT.

The rearrangement uses TRBV5-6 and TRBJ2-3, with 8 bases fitting TRBD2. Germline V gene data show CDR1 as SGHDT and CDR2 as YYEEEE. This CDR3 region has 16 residues. J gave up 3 bases and V 4 bases, and 10 bases lay outside the gene matches. DNA for the CDR3: TGTGCCAGCAGCGCCGCCCCGGGAGGGAGAACAGATACGCAGTATTTT. This sequence encodes CASSAAPGGRTDTQYF.

This sequence joins TRBV27 and TRBJ1-1; TRBD1 agrees at 7 bases. V trimming: 3 bases; J trimming: 5 bases; junction bases outside the gene matches: 9. The length of the CDR3 is 15 residues. The V gene's germline CDR1 is MNHEY and CDR2 SMNVEV (reference sequence). The CDR3 sequence is CASSFSRQGGTEAFF. The DNA for the CDR3 is TGTGCCAGCAGTTTTAGCCGACAGGGAGGAACTGAAGCTTTCTTT.

J is TRBJ1-1 and V is TRBV7-9; D ambiguous. In germline, CDR1 is SEHNR, CDR2 FQNEAQ (reference sequence). The CDR3 loop spans 13 amino acids. V dropped 4 bases and J dropped 4 bases, with 10 bases sitting between them. CDR3 amino acids: CASSSALSTEAFF. In DNA, the CDR3 is TGTGCCAGCAGCTCCGCACTGAGCACTGAAGCTTTCTTT. The full variable domain, its missing parts supplied by reference TRBV7-9 and TRBJ1-1, is DTGVSQNPRHKITKRGQNVTFRCDPISEHNRLYWYRQTLGQGPEFLTYFQNEAQLEKSRLLSDRFSAERPKGSFSTLEIQRTEQGDSAMYLCASSSALSTEAFFGQGTRLTVV.

This sequence joins TRBV6-1 and TRBJ1-2; no clear D gene. Trimming stripped 1 base from V and 1 base from J, with 4 bases between. The germline V gene encodes CDR1 MNHNS and CDR2 SASEGT. The CDR3 is 13 residues long. CDR3 loop: CASSEGFNYGYTF. In nucleotides, the CDR3 is TGTGCCAGCAGTGAAGGATTTAACTATGGCTACACCTTC.

Worth noting for this clone: Other DNA sequences within the sample encode an identical CDR3. The J gene is TRBJ1-3, the V gene TRBV2; 9 bases align to TRBD1. The trim removed 6 bases at V and 2 bases at J, leaving 5 bases unmatched. The CDR3 length is 15 residues. Per the germline V gene, CDR1 is SNHLY and CDR2 is FYNNEI. The CDR3 is CASSPGQGPGNTIYF. CDR3 DNA sequence: TGTGCCAGCAGCCCGGGACAGGGTCCTGGAAACACCATATATTTT.

This clone was observed a few times. V and J are TRBV4-3 and TRBJ2-1, with D hard to call. V lost 1 base, J lost 7 bases, and 11 bases lay in between. The CDR3 runs 14 residues. CDR1 LGHNA and CDR2 YSLEER come from the germline V gene. CDR3 sequence (DNA): TGCGCCAGCAGCCAAGTTGGCTATCGGAATGAGCAGTTCTTC. Its protein is CASSQVGYRNEQFF.